The rows below give T cell receptor beta chains drawn from one sample of a study of post-analysis software for immune sequencing data. TCRdb re-called the PCR reads with MiXCR, one entry per CDR3 protein. The table includes roughly 540,000 distinct CDR3 sequences, around a third detected once. Sequenced material: blood. Source of these receptors: a girl under 18 with multiple sclerosis. Both conserved end residues are part of each CDR3. The D gene is left open where the match is weak. Not every row has a clone size; where given, it reads once, few, many or a size class.

clone size,V gene,J gene,D gene,CDR3 protein,CDR3 DNA
NA,TRBV9,TRBJ2-6,NA,CASSVAVSGANVLTF,TGTGCCAGCAGCGTAGCCGTCTCTGGGGCCAACGTCCTGACTTTC
NA,TRBV12-3/TRBV12-4,TRBJ2-5,NA,CASSFLAPQAAQYF,TGTGCCAGCAGTTTTCTAGCGCCGCAAGCGGCCCAGTACTTC
few,TRBV7-9,TRBJ1-2,TRBD1,CASGTGGGEGYTF,TGTGCCAGCGGTACAGGGGGAGGTGAGGGCTACACCTTC
NA,TRBV20-1,TRBJ2-5,TRBD2,CSLAGQETQYF,TGCAGTTTAGCGGGGCAAGAGACCCAGTACTTC
NA,TRBV10-1,TRBJ1-1,NA,CASRERRNTEAFF,TGCGCCAGCAGGGAGAGACGAAACACTGAAGCTTTCTTT
NA,TRBV2,TRBJ2-3,NA,CASSTGWDTQYF,TGTGCCAGCAGTACAGGGTGGGATACGCAGTATTTT
NA,TRBV28,TRBJ2-3,TRBD2,CASSSRGVVARDTQYF,TGTGCCAGCAGTTCTCGGGGGGTGGTAGCGCGGGATACGCAGTATTTT
few,TRBV7-2,TRBJ1-2,NA,CASSAAGVQYGYTF,TGTGCCAGCAGCGCGGCAGGGGTTCAATATGGCTACACCTTC
NA,TRBV11-2,TRBJ2-7,TRBD1,CASSLPQGARGEQYF,TGTGCCAGCAGCTTACCGCAGGGGGCGCGTGGCGAGCAGTACTTC
NA,TRBV3-1,TRBJ1-2,TRBD1,CASSQGTGWGYGYTF,TGTGCCAGCAGCCAAGGGACAGGGTGGGGCTATGGCTACACCTTC
NA,TRBV10-1,TRBJ2-7,TRBD2,CASSLEAGADEQYF,TGCGCCAGCAGCTTGGAAGCGGGGGCGGACGAGCAGTACTTC
NA,TRBV19,TRBJ2-7,NA,CASSVRLVSYEQYF,TGTGCCAGTAGTGTCCGACTAGTCTCCTACGAGCAGTACTTC
few,TRBV10-3,TRBJ2-7,NA,CAISPNLGAGEQYF,TGTGCCATCAGCCCTAATCTAGGTGCGGGCGAGCAGTACTTC